The T cell receptor beta chain under discussion was sequenced for a study of blood T cell repertoires in COVID-19. Overall study: The samples span acute and convalescent COVID-19 from the United States, Italy and Spain. Nucleic acid was either cDNA or gDNA, and it came from T cells, B-cell-depleted T cells, or PBMCs.

Per the germline V gene, CDR1 is SEHNR and CDR2 is FQNEAQ (reference sequence). CDR3 length equals 15 residues. V was trimmed by 1 base and J by 6 bases, leaving 15 bases between them. Per the original data handling: From reference gene primer amplification, estimates of nucleated cell counts were derived. Profiling relied on immunoSEQ multiplex PCR, and the TCRdb table lists in-frame clones only, not all of them. V, J and clone size are those of that table, while D and trimming were read from the DNA. The sample lists roughly 130,000 clones, about 89% occurring once. The sequenced sample consisted of peripheral blood. V is TRBV7-9 and J is TRBJ1-1; D is perhaps TRBD1 (5 bases). The sequence was collected from a woman aged 55-75 years with acute or convalescent COVID-19. This chain's CDR3 is CASSLDPVRAAEAFF. The CDR3 nucleotides read TGTGCCAGCAGCTTAGACCCTGTCAGGGCGGCTGAAGCTTTCTTT.